The 17 T cell receptor beta chains below were found in one sample sequenced in a study of CD8 T cells in ankylosing spondylitis. TCRdb analysed the 5' RACE reads with MiXCR anew, one entry per CDR3 protein. Altogether roughly 250,000 distinct CDR3 sequences are present, about 9.1% being singletons, with the ten largest covering nearly 7%. The sequenced sample was blood, either unsorted or a sorted T cell fraction (not recorded which). The source is a male donor with ankylosing spondylitis or in good health (not recorded which).

This clonotype was detected many times. The chain couples TRBV20-1 to TRBJ2-3, with D maybe TRBD2 (6 bases). V lost 3 bases and J 4 bases, leaving 8 bases between the germline ends. The CDR3 totals 12 residues. The germline CDR1 and CDR2 sequences are DFQATT and SNEGSKA (reference sequence). CDR3 nucleotide sequence: TGCAGTGCTAGGGGGGAGGCAGATACGCAGTATTTT. Protein product: CSARGEADTQYF.

This clonotype was seen many times. The chain joins TRBV3-1 to TRBJ1-6; no clear D gene. This CDR3 has 15 amino acids. The germline V and J ends were trimmed by 4 bases and 5 bases, with 12 bases remaining between them. Germline V gene sequence: CDR1 LGHDT, CDR2 YNNKEL (reference sequence). The CDR3 protein is CASSLPGFNNSPLHF. Written as DNA, the CDR3 is TGTGCCAGCAGCCTACCGGGATTCAATAATTCACCCCTCCACTTT. The whole variable domain, filled in from reference TRBV3-1 and TRBJ1-6, reads DTAVSQTPKYLVTQMGNDKSIKCEQNLGHDTMYWYKQDSKKFLKIMFSYNNKELIINETVPNRFSPKSPDKAHLNLHINSLELGDSAVYFCASSLPGFNNSPLHFGNGTRLTVT.

This clonotype was seen ten or more times. This rearrangement joins TRBV5-1 to TRBJ2-5; 9 bases line up with TRBD1. Trimming cost V 0 bases and J 4 bases; bases outside gene matches: 4. The CDR3 is 15 residues long. Germline CDR1 is SGHRS and CDR2 is YFSETQ. This chain's CDR3 is CASSLDRGLGETQYF. The CDR3 DNA is TGCGCCAGCAGCTTGGACAGGGGGCTAGGAGAGACCCAGTACTTC.

This clonotype was seen repeatedly, ten times or more. The chain combines TRBV5-6 with TRBJ2-3, with a weak D call TRBD2 (5 bases). The germline V gene encodes CDR1 SGHDT and CDR2 YYEEEE. The CDR3 consists of 13 residues. The V end was cut by 0 bases, the J end by 11 bases, with 13 bases between. CDR3 nucleotide sequence: TGTGCCAGCAGCTTGGCGAGCCTAGAGGGGCAGTATTTT. Residues: CASSLASLEGQYF.

V gene TRBV19 combines with J gene TRBJ2-7, with D hard to call. Trimming took 5 bases from V and 2 from J, leaving 13 bases between them. CDR3 size: 14 residues. The germline CDR1 and CDR2 sequences are LNHDA and SQIVND (reference sequence). CDR3 amino acids: CASSVVGTAYEQYF. The CDR3 bases are TGTGCCAGTAGTGTAGTTGGAACAGCCTACGAGCAGTACTTC.

This clonotype was seen more than once but under ten times. The V call is TRBV20-1, the J call TRBJ2-5, with TRBD2 matching 8 bases. Germline CDR1 and CDR2: DFQATT and SNEGSKA (reference sequence). The CDR3 extends over 13 amino acids. The ends lost 5 bases at V and 3 bases at J; junction bases unmatched: 5. The CDR3 is CSAATSAKETQYF. As DNA, the CDR3 is TGCAGTGCTGCGACTAGCGCCAAAGAGACCCAGTACTTC.

This clonotype was detected many times. This chain's CDR3 is CSAGQGRREKLFF. The CDR3 DNA follows: TGCAGTGCGGGACAGGGACGAAGAGAAAAACTGTTTTTT. The rearrangement uses TRBV20-1 and TRBJ1-4; 9 positions agree with TRBD1. CDR1 and CDR2 (germline): DFQATT, SNEGSKA (reference sequence). The CDR3 runs to 13 residues. The V and J ends lost 6 bases and 8 bases, in that order; junction bases with no gene match: 7.

This clonotype was counted ten times or more. The gene calls are TRBV7-9 and TRBJ1-1; a possible D gene is TRBD1 (5 bases). CDR1 is SEHNR, CDR2 FQNEAQ, per germline (reference sequence). The CDR3 contains 13 residues. V was clipped by 7 bases and J by 5 bases, with 14 bases between them. CDR3: CASNRARGTEAFF. CDR3 in DNA: TGTGCCAGCAACAGAGCACGGGGGACTGAAGCTTTCTTT. Looking up the rest from reference TRBV7-9 and TRBJ1-1 gives the full variable domain: DTGVSQNPRHKITKRGQNVTFRCDPISEHNRLYWYRQTLGQGPEFLTYFQNEAQLEKSRLLSDRFSAERPKGSFSTLEIQRTEQGDSAMYLCASNRARGTEAFFGQGTRLTVV.

This clonotype was counted once. The rearrangement joins TRBV3-1 to TRBJ1-3, with D perhaps matching TRBD1 (5 bases). This CDR3 has 18 residues. Germline V gene sequence: CDR1 LGHDT, CDR2 YNNKEL (reference sequence). V dropped 10 bases and J dropped 0 bases, with 25 bases sitting between them. The CDR3 is CATSRDALSLRSGNTIYF. DNA of the CDR3: TGTGCCACCTCCCGGGACGCCCTTTCTCTGCGCTCTGGAAACACCATATATTTT.

This clonotype was detected many times. The chain uses TRBV7-2 and TRBJ2-1, with 9 bases matching TRBD2. The CDR3 spans 16 residues. Trimming at V came to 6 bases and at J to 0 bases, leaving 6 bases not matched to a gene. The germline CDR1 and CDR2 sequences are SGHTA and FQGNSA. CDR3 in amino acids: CASRSKRGVSYNEQFF. The CDR3 region has the DNA TGTGCCAGCAGGAGTAAGCGGGGGGTCTCCTACAATGAGCAGTTCTTC. The variable domain in full, completed from reference TRBV7-2 and TRBJ2-1, reads GAGVSQSPSNKVTEKGKDVELRCDPISGHTALYWYRQSLGQGLEFLIYFQGNSAPDKSGLPSDRFSAERTGGSVSTLTIQRTQQEDSAVYLCASRSKRGVSYNEQFFGPGTRLTVL.

The rearrangement links TRBV7-8 to TRBJ2-7; 9 bases line up with TRBD1. With V trimmed by 4 bases and J by 4 bases, 11 bases remained unmatched. The CDR3 length is 16 residues. Germline V lookup: CDR1 SGHVS, CDR2 FQNEAQ. The CDR3 loop is CASSSRSGTGSYEQYF. The DNA for the CDR3 is TGTGCCAGCAGCTCGCGCTCCGGGACAGGGTCGTACGAGCAGTACTTC.

This sequence joins TRBV5-6 and TRBJ2-7, with unresolved D. Germline V gene data show CDR1 as SGHDT and CDR2 as YYEEEE. The CDR3 extends over 12 amino acids. Trimming took 3 bases from V and 6 from J, leaving 10 bases between them. This chain's CDR3 is CASSSPRFEQYF. As DNA, the CDR3 is TGTGCCAGCAGCTCCCCGAGATTCGAGCAGTACTTC. The full variable domain, completed using reference TRBV5-6 and TRBJ2-7, is DAGVTQSPTHLIKTRGQQVTLRCSPKSGHDTVSWYQQALGQGPQFIFQYYEEEERQRGNFPDRFSGHQFPNYSSELNVNALLLGDSALYLCASSSPRFEQYFGPGTRLTVT.

This clonotype was detected ten times or more. V gene TRBV12-3 or TRBV12-4 combines with J gene TRBJ1-2; D gene ambiguous. The CDR3 extends over 13 amino acids. Trimming removed 4 bases at V and 4 bases at J, with 10 bases between. CDR3 bases: TGTGCCAGCAGTTCCGGTCGGTCCTATGGCTACACCTTC. This translates into CASSSGRSYGYTF.

This clonotype showed up many times. The genes are TRBV12-3 or TRBV12-4 and TRBJ2-1; TRBD2 matches at 7 bases. The CDR3 runs 14 residues. J lost 5 bases, V lost 0 bases, and 1 base had no gene match. CDR3 residues: CASSLAGLHNEQFF. CDR3 nucleotide sequence: TGTGCCAGCAGTTTAGCGGGACTACACAATGAGCAGTTCTTC.

The V call is TRBV5-1, the J call TRBJ1-5; D perhaps matches TRBD1 (6 bases). The V gene lost 0 bases and the J gene lost 3 bases, with 10 bases spanning the gap. The germline V gene encodes CDR1 SGHRS and CDR2 YFSETQ. This CDR3 spans 15 amino acids. The CDR3 bases are TGCGCCAGCAGCTTGGGCGGACAGTTCAATCAGCCCCAGCATTTT. Its translation: CASSLGGQFNQPQHF.

This clonotype has a count of ten or more. The rearrangement uses TRBV27 and TRBJ2-7; D is unresolved. Germline V gives CDR1 MNHEY, CDR2 SMNVEV (reference sequence). CDR3 length: 14 amino acids. V was cut by 3 bases and J by 0 bases, with 9 bases left in between. The CDR3 DNA follows: TGTGCCAGCAGTTTGGGCATCAGCTCCTACGAGCAGTACTTC. Translation gives CASSLGISSYEQYF.

There are many counts of this clonotype. The chain couples TRBV5-1 to TRBJ1-1; D gene uncertain. CDR3 length: 14 amino acids. Germline V gene sequence: CDR1 SGHRS, CDR2 YFSETQ. V lost 0 bases, J lost 6 bases, and 12 bases lay in between. This chain's CDR3 is CASSLAATVSEAFF. The CDR3 region has the DNA TGCGCCAGCAGCTTGGCAGCGACCGTTTCTGAAGCTTTCTTT.